This TCR beta chain was found in a study of shared clonotypes between healthy human individuals. Study results and caveats: Clonotypes not shared had lower generation probabilities than those common to all four donors. Compared with memory subsets, naive subsets generally had larger estimated richness.

The study drew its donors from healthy HIV-negative adults without recent acute infections or vaccinations. CD4+ cells were split into CD45RA+ naive and CD45RA-negative memory subsets. V was trimmed by 1 base and J by 7 bases, leaving 5 bases between them. Germline V lookup: CDR1 MNHEY, CDR2 SMNVEV (reference sequence). The CDR3 is made up of 13 amino acids. Sequencing was performed with immunoSEQ multiplex PCR; in TCRdb, only in-frame clones are kept and a portion is missing. The data show roughly 2.5 million clones, with over 85% seen just once and roughly 0.13% held by the top ten. This clone was seen just once. Its target is unknown.

The V call is TRBV27, the J call TRBJ1-6, with unresolved D. Sequenced input: naive CD4+ T cells sorted from blood. The subset is: CD45RA+ positively selected. The TCR originated in a man aged 18 to 30 in good health. CDR3 residues: CASSLFRNSPLHF. DNA for the CDR3: TGTGCCAGCAGTTTATTCCGGAATTCACCCCTCCACTTT.